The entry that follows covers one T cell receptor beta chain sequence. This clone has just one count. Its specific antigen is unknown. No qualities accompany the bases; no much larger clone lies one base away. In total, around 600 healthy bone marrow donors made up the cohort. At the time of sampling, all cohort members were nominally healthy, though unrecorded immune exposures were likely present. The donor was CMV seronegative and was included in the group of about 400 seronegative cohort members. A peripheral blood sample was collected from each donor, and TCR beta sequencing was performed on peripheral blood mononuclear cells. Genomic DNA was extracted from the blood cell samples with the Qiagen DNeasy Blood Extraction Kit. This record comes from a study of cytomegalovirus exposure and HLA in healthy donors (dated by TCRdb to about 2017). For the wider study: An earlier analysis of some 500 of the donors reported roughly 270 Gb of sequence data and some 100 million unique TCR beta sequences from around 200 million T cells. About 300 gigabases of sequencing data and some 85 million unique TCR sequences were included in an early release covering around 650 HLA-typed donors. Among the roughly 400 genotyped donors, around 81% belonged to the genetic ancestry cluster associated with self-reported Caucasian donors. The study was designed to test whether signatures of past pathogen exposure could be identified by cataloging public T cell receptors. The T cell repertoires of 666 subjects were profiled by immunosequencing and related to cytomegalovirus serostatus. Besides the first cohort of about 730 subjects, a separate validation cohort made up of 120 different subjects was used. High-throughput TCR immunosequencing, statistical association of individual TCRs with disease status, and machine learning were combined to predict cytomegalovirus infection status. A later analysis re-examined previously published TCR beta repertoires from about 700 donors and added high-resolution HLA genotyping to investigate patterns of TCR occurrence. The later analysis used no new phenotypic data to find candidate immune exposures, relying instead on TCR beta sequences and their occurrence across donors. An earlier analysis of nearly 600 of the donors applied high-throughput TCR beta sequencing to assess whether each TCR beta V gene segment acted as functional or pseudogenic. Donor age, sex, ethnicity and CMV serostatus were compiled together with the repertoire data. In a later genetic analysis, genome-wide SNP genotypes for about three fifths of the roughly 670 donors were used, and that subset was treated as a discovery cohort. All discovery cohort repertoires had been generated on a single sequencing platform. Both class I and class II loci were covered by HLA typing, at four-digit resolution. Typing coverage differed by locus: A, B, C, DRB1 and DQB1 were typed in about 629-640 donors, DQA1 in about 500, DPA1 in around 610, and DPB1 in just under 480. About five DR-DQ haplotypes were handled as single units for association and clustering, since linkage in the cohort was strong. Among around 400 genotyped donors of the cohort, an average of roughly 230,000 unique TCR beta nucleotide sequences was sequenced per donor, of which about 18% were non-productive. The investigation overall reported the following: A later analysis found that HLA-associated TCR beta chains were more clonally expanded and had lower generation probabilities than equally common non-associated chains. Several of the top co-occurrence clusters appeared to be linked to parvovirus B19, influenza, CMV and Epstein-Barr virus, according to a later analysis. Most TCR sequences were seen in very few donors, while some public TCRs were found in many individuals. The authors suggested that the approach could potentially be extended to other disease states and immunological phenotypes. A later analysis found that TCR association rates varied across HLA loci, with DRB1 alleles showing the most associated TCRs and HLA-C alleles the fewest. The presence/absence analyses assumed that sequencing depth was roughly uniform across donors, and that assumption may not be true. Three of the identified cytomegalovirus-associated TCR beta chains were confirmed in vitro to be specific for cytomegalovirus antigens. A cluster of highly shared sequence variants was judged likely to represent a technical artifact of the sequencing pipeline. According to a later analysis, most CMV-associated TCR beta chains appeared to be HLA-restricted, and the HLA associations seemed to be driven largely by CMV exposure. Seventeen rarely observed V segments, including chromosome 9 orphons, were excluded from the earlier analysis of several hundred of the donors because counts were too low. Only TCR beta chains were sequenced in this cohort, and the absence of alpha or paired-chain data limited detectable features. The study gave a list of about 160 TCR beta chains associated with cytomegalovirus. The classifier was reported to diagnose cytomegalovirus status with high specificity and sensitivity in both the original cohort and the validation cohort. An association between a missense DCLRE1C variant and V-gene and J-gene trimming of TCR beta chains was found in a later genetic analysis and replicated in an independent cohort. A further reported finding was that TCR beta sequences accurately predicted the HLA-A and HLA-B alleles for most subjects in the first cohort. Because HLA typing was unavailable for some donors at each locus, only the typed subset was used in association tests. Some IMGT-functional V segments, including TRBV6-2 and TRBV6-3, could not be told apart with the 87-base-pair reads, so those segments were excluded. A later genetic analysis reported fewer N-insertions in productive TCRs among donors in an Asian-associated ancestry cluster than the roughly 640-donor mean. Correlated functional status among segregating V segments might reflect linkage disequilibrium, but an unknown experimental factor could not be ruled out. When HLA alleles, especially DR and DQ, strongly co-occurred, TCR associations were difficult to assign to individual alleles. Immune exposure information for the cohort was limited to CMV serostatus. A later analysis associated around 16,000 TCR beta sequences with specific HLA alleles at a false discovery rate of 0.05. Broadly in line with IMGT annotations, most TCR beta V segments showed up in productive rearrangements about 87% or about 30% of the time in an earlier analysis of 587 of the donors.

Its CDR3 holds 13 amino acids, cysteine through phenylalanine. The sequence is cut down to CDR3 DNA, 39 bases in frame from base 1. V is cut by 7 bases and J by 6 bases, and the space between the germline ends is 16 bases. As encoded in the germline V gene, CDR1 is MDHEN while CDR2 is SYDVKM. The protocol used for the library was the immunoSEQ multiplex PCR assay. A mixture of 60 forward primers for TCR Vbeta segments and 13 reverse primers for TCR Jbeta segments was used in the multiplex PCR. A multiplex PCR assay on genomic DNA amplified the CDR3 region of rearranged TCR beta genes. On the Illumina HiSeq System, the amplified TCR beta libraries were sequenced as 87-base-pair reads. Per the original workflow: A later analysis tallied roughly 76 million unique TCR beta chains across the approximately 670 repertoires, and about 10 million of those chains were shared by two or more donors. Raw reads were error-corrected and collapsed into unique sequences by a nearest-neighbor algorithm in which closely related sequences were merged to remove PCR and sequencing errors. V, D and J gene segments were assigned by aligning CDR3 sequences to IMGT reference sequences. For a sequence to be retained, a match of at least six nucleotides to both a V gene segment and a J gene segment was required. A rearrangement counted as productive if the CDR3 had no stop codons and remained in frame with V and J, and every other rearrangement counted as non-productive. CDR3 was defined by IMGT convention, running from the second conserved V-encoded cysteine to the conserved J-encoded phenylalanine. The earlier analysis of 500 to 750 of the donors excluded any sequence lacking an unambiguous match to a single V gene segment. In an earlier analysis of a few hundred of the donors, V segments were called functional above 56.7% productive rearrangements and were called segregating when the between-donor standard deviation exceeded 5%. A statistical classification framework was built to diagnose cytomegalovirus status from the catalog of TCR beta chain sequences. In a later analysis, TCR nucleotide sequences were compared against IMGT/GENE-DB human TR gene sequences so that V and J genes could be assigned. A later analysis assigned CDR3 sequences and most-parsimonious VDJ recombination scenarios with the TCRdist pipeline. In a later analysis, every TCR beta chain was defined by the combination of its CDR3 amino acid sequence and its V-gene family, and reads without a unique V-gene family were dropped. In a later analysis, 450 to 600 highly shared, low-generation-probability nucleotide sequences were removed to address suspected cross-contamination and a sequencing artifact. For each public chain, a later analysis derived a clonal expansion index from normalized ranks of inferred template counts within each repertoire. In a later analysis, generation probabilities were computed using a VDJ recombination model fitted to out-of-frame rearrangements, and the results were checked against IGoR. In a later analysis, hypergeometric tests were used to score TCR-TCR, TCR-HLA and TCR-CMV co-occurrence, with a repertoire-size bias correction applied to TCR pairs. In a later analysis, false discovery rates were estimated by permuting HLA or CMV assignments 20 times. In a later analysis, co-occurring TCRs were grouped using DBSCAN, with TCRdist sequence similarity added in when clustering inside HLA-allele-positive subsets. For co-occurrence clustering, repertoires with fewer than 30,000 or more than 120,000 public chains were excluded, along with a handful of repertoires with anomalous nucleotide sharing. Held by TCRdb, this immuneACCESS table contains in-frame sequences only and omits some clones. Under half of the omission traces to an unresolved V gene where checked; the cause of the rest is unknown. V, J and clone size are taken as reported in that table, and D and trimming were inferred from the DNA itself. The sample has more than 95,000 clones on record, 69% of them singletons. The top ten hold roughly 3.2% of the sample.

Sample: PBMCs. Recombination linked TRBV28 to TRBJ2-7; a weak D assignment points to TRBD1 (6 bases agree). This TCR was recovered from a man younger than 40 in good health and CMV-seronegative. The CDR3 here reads CASNLAGDLEQYF. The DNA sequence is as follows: TGTGCCAGCAACTTGGCAGGGGATCTCGAGCAGTACTTC.